This passage covers 15 T cell receptor beta chains from one sample sequenced in a study of TIL therapy for anti-PD-1-resistant metastatic lung cancer. This was the immunoSEQ v3 assay. Libraries were prepared by immunoSEQ multiplex PCR; TCRdb keeps only in-frame clonotypes and omits some of them. The sample includes about 60,000 clones, about 69% of them seen just once. As for time point: pre-treatment sample, taken before nivolumab and TIL therapy. Sample: blood, taken at baseline. Receptors were obtained from a person between 25 and 79 years old with non-small cell lung cancer.

The V call is TRBV5-4, the J call TRBJ2-3; a possible D gene is TRBD1 (5 bases). V lost 7 bases to trimming and J lost 2 bases, with 14 bases between them. The CDR3 runs 14 residues. From germline, CDR1 is SGHNT and CDR2 YYREEE (reference sequence). This chain's CDR3 is CASAEAGYTDTQYF. The CDR3 bases are TGTGCCAGCGCTGAGGCAGGGTACACAGATACGCAGTATTTT.

The gene calls are TRBV20-1 and TRBJ2-1, with D perhaps matching TRBD2 (5 bases). The germline CDR1 and CDR2 sequences are DFQATT and SNEGSKA (reference sequence). This CDR3 spans 11 amino acids. Trimming cost V 6 bases and J 9 bases, with 12 bases left between them. The DNA for the CDR3 is TGCAGTGCCCTCCGGCGGGTTGAGCAGTTCTTC. Its translation is CSALRRVEQFF.

This chain joins TRBV5-1 and TRBJ1-1, with D maybe TRBD1 (5 bases). Trimming took 0 bases from V and 3 from J, leaving 24 bases between them. The CDR3 contains 19 residues. Germline V CDR1 and CDR2: SGHRS, YFSETQ. The CDR3 DNA follows: TGCGCCAGCAGCTTGGGCGCCCTGGCGAGGGGAGGAGGGGACACTGAAGCTTTCTTT. It encodes CASSLGALARGGGDTEAFF. Full variable domain (outside the CDR3, taken from reference TRBV5-1 and TRBJ1-1): KAGVTQTPRYLIKTRGQQVTLSCSPISGHRSVSWYQQTPGQGLQFLFEYFSETQRNKGNFPGRFSGRQFSNSRSEMNVSTLELGDSALYLCASSLGALARGGGDTEAFFGQGTRLTVV.

The CDR3 DNA sequence: TGTGCCAGCAGTTACTCGATCCAGGGCCCGAATTCACCCCTCCACTTT. This gives the protein CASSYSIQGPNSPLHF. V usage is TRBV6-5 and J usage is TRBJ1-6; possibly TRBD1 for D (5 bases). The germline V gene has CDR1 MNHEY and CDR2 SVGAGI. The length of the CDR3 is 16 residues. Deletions cut 0 bases from V and 7 bases from J, with 13 bases between.

This chain links TRBV4-1 with TRBJ2-5, with 9 bases aligning to TRBD2. There are 16 residues in the CDR3. Germline V gene lookup returns CDR1 MGHRA and CDR2 YSYEKL. The J segment lost 2 bases and the V segment lost 4 bases, leaving 8 bases of the junction unmatched. This CDR3 is CASSPGVTSGQETQYF. CDR3 bases: TGCGCCAGCAGCCCTGGGGTGACTAGCGGACAAGAGACCCAGTACTTC.

The rearrangement links TRBV5-1 to TRBJ2-7; 9 nucleotides match TRBD1. CDR3 size: 16 residues. Germline CDR1 is SGHRS and CDR2 is YFSETQ. J gave up 1 base and V 2 bases, and 7 bases lay outside the gene matches. The CDR3 region is CASSLNRGRSSYEQYF. CDR3 sequence (DNA): TGCGCCAGCAGCTTAAACAGGGGGCGAAGTTCCTACGAGCAGTACTTC.

A remark on this clone: This same CDR3 is encoded by further DNA sequences in the sample. The rearrangement uses TRBV7-9 and TRBJ1-2; weak D call: TRBD1 (6 bases). From germline, CDR1 is SEHNR and CDR2 FQNEAQ (reference sequence). This CDR3 contains 12 residues. Trimming took 5 bases from V and 5 from J, leaving 9 bases between them. The CDR3 sequence: CASSRTGYGYTF. The CDR3 nucleotides are TGTGCCAGCAGCCGCACAGGGTATGGCTACACCTTC.

The chain employs TRBV11-3 and TRBJ2-1; 9 bases match TRBD1. The CDR3 covers 13 residues. Trimming cost V 8 bases and J 7 bases; bases outside gene matches: 6. CDR1 is SGHNT, CDR2 YENEEA, per germline. Here the CDR3 DNA reads TGTGCCAGCGGATGGACAGGGGAGAATGAGCAGTTCTTC. It is translated as CASGWTGENEQFF.

The chain is built from TRBV5-5 and TRBJ1-2; the D is unclear. CDR3 length equals 16 residues. Germline V gene sequence: CDR1 SGHKS, CDR2 YYEKEE (reference sequence). V was pared by 0 bases and J by 3 bases, with 15 bases between. The CDR3 sequence: CASSLALGEGYYGYTF. The CDR3 DNA sequence: TGTGCCAGCAGCTTGGCCCTCGGGGAGGGCTACTATGGCTACACCTTC.

This clone has just a few counts. This rearrangement joins TRBV5-8 to TRBJ1-1; perhaps TRBD1 as D (5 bases). V lost 4 bases to trimming and J lost 10 bases, with 20 bases between them. This CDR3 region has 14 residues. CDR1 is SGHTS and CDR2 is YDEGEE in the germline V gene. The CDR3 sequence: CASSHTRSRQGAFF. The CDR3, as DNA: TGTGCCAGCAGCCACACCCGGTCACGGCAGGGAGCTTTCTTT.

This chain links TRBV5-1 with TRBJ1-3, with D possibly being TRBD1 (5 bases). The CDR3 contains 15 residues. CDR1 and CDR2 from the germline V gene are SGHRS and YFSETQ. Deletions cut 5 bases from V and 8 bases from J, with 20 bases between. CDR3 DNA sequence: TGCGCCAGCAGTTCTCGGGGCGAGTCCGGGGACACCATATATTTT. It specifies CASSSRGESGDTIYF.

The J gene is TRBJ2-7, the V gene TRBV29-1; perhaps TRBD1 as D (5 bases). Germline V gives CDR1 SQVTM, CDR2 ANQGSEA. This CDR3 has 12 residues. V was trimmed by 4 bases and J by 4 bases, leaving 11 bases between them. The chain's CDR3 is CSVGTGSYEQYF. The CDR3 bases are TGCAGCGTTGGTACAGGTTCTTACGAGCAGTACTTC.

The J gene is TRBJ1-5, the V gene TRBV2; no reliable D call. This CDR3 spans 14 amino acids. Per the germline V gene, CDR1 is SNHLY and CDR2 is FYNNEI. The V and J ends lost 4 bases and 4 bases respectively, with 11 bases between them. The CDR3 protein is CASSGPQLNQPQHF. CDR3 in DNA: TGTGCCAGCAGTGGACCACAGCTAAATCAGCCCCAGCATTTT.

There are a few counts of this clone. The chain combines TRBV5-1 with TRBJ2-1; 9 positions match TRBD2. Looked up from germline, CDR1 is SGHRS and CDR2 is YFSETQ. Trimming removed 2 bases from V and 7 bases from J; junction bases left unmatched: 10. CDR3 length: 16 residues. CDR3 sequence: CASSLPLAGRVNEQFF. In nucleotides, the CDR3 is TGCGCCAGCAGCTTACCGCTAGCGGGAAGGGTAAATGAGCAGTTCTTC.

The table lists this clone with a few counts. The chain uses TRBV7-2 and TRBJ1-4; TRBD1 might be the D (5 bases). CDR3 length equals 14 residues. Trimming cost V 5 bases and J 2 bases, with 9 bases left between them. The germline V gene encodes CDR1 SGHTA and CDR2 FQGNSA. CDR3 residues: CASSDRGTNEKLFF. CDR3 DNA sequence: TGTGCCAGCAGCGACAGAGGCACTAATGAAAAACTGTTTTTT. The variable domain in full, completed from reference TRBV7-2 and TRBJ1-4, reads GAGVSQSPSNKVTEKGKDVELRCDPISGHTALYWYRQSLGQGLEFLIYFQGNSAPDKSGLPSDRFSAERTGGSVSTLTIQRTQQEDSAVYLCASSDRGTNEKLFFGSGTQLSVL.